This TCR beta chain was retrieved from a study of blood T cell repertoires in COVID-19. Whole-study context: The analysed material was cDNA or gDNA that came from T cells, B-cell-depleted T cells, or PBMCs.

CDR3 length: 15 residues. V dropped 5 bases and J dropped 5; count of bases not matched to a gene: 6. Germline CDR1 reads SGHVS; CDR2 reads FNYEAQ. In the original processing: From reference gene primer amplification, estimates of nucleated cell counts were derived. Here immunoSEQ multiplex PCR was the method, and the copy in TCRdb shows in-frame clones only, minus some. V and J calls and clone size are those listed in that table; D and trimming were worked out from the DNA. The table shows about 180,000 clones, with over 75% occurring only once. This chain joins TRBV7-6 and TRBJ2-1; TRBD2 aligns across 10 bases. The TCR comes from a man in his fifties or sixties with acute or convalescent COVID-19. Source material: peripheral blood. The CDR3: CASSPLLAGDNEQFF. DNA for the CDR3: TGTGCCAGCAGCCCACTCCTAGCGGGGGACAATGAGCAGTTCTTC.